What follows describes a single TCR beta chain. RNA in amounts of roughly 0.5 to 1 ug was reverse transcribed with random hexamers. The TCR beta CDR3 was amplified by immunoSEQ multiplex PCR across 54 Vbeta, 13 Jbeta. TCRdb processed the immunoSEQ multiplex PCR reads anew with MiXCR; each CDR3 protein has one entry. The sample yields about 52,000 distinct CDR3 sequences, 85% to 95% seen once. Included as multiple sclerosis controls were treatment-naive patients who had stable or active relapsing-remitting disease. CD8+ and CD4+ T cells were negatively isolated; TEMRA cells were FACS-enriched. The CDR3 extends over 14 amino acids. V was clipped by 6 bases and J by 0 bases; unmatched bases: 1. Germline loops: CDR1 MNHEY, CDR2 SVGAGI. The data were obtained in a study of CD8 T cells in Susac syndrome.

V is TRBV6-5 and J is TRBJ1-5, with TRBD1 matching over 8 bases. The TCR sequence derives from a human donor with multiple sclerosis. The sample comprised CD8+ T cells from PBMCs. This CDR3 reads CASRTGDSNQPQHF. The CDR3 DNA reads as TGTGCCAGCAGGACAGGGGATAGCAATCAGCCCCAGCATTTT.